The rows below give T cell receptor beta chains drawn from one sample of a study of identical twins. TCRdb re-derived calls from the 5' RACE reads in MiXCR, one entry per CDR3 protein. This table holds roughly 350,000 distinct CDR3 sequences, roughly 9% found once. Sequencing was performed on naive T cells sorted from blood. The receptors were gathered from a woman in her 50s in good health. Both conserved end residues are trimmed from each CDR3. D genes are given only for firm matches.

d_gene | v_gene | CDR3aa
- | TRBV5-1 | ASSPRGAGDFNEQF
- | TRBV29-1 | STETGQAETQY
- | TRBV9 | ASSVGEDRLLTEAF
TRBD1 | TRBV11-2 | ASRWGPGGSTDTQY
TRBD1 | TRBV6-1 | ASNIQGAYTDTQY
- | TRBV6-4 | ASSKGMGDEQF
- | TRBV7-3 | ASSLSADYNEQF
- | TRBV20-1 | SARESTYSNQPQH
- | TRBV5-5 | ASSYGSGELF
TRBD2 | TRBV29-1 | SVDLLAGRAHTQY
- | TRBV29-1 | SAPQGRETQY
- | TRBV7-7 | ASSSRADTDTQY